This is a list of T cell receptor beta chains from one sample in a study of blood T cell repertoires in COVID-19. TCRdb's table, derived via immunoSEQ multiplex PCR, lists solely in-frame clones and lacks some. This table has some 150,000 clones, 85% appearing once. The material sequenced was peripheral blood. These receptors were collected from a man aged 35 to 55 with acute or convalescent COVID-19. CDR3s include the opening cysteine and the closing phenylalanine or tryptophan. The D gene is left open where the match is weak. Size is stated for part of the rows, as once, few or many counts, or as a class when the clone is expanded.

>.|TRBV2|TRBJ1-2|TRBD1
CASSETGTGLLRGYTF
TGTGCCAGCAGTGAAACTGGGACAGGGCTATTGAGAGGCTACACCTTC
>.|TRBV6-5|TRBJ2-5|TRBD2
CASSRKAGAQETQYF
TGTGCCAGCAGCCGTAAAGCGGGGGCCCAAGAGACCCAGTACTTC
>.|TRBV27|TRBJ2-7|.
CASSPTGTPWEQYF
TGTGCCAGCAGTCCAACCGGGACTCCCTGGGAGCAGTACTTC
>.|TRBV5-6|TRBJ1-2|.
CASSGAFNYGYTF
TGTGCCAGCAGTGGGGCGTTCAACTATGGCTACACCTTC
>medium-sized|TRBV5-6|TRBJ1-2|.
CASLFNWGDGYTF
TGTGCCAGCCTCTTCAATTGGGGGGATGGCTACACCTTC
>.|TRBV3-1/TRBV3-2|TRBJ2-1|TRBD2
CASRLTSGGSNEQFF
TGTGCCAGCAGGCTCACTAGCGGGGGCTCGAATGAGCAGTTCTTC
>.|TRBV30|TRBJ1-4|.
CAWSFREKLFF
TGTGCCTGGAGTTTTCGTGAAAAACTGTTTTTT
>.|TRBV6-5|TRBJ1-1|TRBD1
CASSSDRPRGTEAFF
TGTGCCAGCAGTTCGGACAGGCCGCGAGGGACTGAAGCTTTCTTT
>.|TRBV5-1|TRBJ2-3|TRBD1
CASSFMGQGVGDTQYF
TGCGCCAGCAGCTTTATGGGACAGGGGGTGGGAGATACGCAGTATTTT
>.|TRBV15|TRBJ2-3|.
CATSRESTLYTDTQYF
TGTGCCACCAGCAGAGAGTCTACCCTTTACACAGATACGCAGTATTTT
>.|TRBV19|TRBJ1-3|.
CASSILDSGNTIYF
TGTGCCAGTAGTATTCTGGACAGTGGAAACACCATATATTTT
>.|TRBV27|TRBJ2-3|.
CASSSTGRRTDTQYF
TGTGCCAGCAGTTCGACCGGTCGGAGGACAGATACGCAGTATTTT
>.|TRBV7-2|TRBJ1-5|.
CASSRDSYSNQPQHF
TGTGCCAGCAGCCGCGACAGCTATAGCAATCAGCCCCAGCATTTT
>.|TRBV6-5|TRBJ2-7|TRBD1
CASSSAPGTGFNEQYF
TGTGCCAGCAGTTCAGCCCCCGGGACAGGTTTCAACGAGCAGTACTTC
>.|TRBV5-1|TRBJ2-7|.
CASSLEGASYEQYF
TGCGCCAGCAGCTTGGAAGGGGCGTCCTACGAGCAGTACTTC
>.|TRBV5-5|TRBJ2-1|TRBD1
CASSLSPRGLFHNEQFF
TGTGCCAGCAGCTTGTCCCCCAGGGGGCTTTTCCACAATGAGCAGTTCTTC
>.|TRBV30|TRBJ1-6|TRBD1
CAWSRPGTGNNSPLHF
TGTGCCTGGAGTCGCCCCGGGACAGGGAATAATTCACCCCTCCACTTT
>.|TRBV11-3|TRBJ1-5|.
CASSLVSGEGSNQPQHF
TGTGCCAGCAGCTTAGTCAGCGGGGAGGGTAGCAATCAGCCCCAGCATTTT
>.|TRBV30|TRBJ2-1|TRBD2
CAWSVQGSGGPGSYNEQFF
TGTGCCTGGAGTGTACAAGGTAGCGGGGGCCCCGGATCCTACAATGAGCAGTTCTTC
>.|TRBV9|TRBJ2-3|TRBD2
CASSATSPGTDTQYF
TGTGCCAGCAGCGCGACTAGCCCGGGCACAGATACGCAGTATTTT
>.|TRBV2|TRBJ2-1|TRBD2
CASRRGGRGYNEQFF
TGTGCCAGCAGAAGGGGAGGGCGGGGATACAATGAGCAGTTCTTC
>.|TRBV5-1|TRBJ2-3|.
CASSPGSSSTDTQYF
TGCGCCAGCAGCCCCGGGAGCTCGAGCACAGATACGCAGTATTTT
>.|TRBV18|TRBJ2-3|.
CASSPIRGSDTQYF
TGTGCCAGCTCACCAATAAGGGGCTCCGATACGCAGTATTTT
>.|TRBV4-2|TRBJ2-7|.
CASSGSASSYEQYF
TGTGCCAGCAGTGGCTCGGCTAGTTCCTACGAGCAGTACTTC
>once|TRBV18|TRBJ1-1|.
CASLGGLNTEAFF
TGTGCCAGTCTCGGGGGGTTGAACACTGAAGCTTTCTTT
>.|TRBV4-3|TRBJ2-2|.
CASSPSERTGELFF
TGCGCCAGCAGCCCATCCGAGCGGACCGGGGAGCTGTTTTTT
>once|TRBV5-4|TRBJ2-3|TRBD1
CASSPGTVSTDTQYF
TGTGCCAGCAGCCCGGGGACAGTAAGCACAGATACGCAGTATTTT
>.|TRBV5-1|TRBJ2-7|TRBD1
CASSQWTGPSYEQYF
TGCGCCAGCAGCCAATGGACAGGGCCCTCCTACGAGCAGTACTTC
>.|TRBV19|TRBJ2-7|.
CASKVPSGRGIEQYF
TGTGCCAGTAAGGTCCCCTCGGGCAGGGGAATCGAGCAGTACTTC
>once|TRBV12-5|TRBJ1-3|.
CASGFARDVGDLPNTIYF
TGTGCTAGTGGTTTCGCCAGGGATGTGGGGGACTTGCCAAACACCATATATTTT
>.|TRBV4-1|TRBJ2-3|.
CASSQTSSSTDTQYF
TGCGCCAGCAGCCAGACTAGTTCTAGCACAGATACGCAGTATTTT
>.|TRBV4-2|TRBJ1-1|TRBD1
CASSHGQGAVIGTEAFF
TGTGCCAGCAGCCACGGACAGGGGGCTGTAATCGGCACTGAAGCTTTCTTT
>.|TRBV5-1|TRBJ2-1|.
CASSSGTRGDNEQFF
TGCGCCAGCAGCTCCGGGACAAGGGGTGACAATGAGCAGTTCTTC
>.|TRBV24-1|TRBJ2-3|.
CATSGPDGSGLENTDTQYF
TGTGCCACCAGTGGACCCGACGGCTCAGGGCTGGAAAACACAGATACGCAGTATTTT
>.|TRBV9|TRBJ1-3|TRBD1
CASSVEGATSGNTIYF
TGTGCCAGCAGCGTAGAGGGGGCTACTTCTGGAAACACCATATATTTT
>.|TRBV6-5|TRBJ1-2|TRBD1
CASSYSGTGGWGYTF
TGTGCCAGCAGTTACTCCGGGACAGGGGGCTGGGGCTACACCTTC
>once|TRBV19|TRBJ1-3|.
CASRTGAGNTIYF
TGTGCCAGTAGGACGGGGGCTGGAAACACCATATATTTT
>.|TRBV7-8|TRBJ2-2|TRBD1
CASTLRGQGAGSPGELFF
TGTGCCAGCACCCTCAGAGGACAGGGGGCGGGTTCTCCCGGGGAGCTGTTTTTT
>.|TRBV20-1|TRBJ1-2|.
CSALGPTF
TGCAGTGCTCTGGGCCCCACCTTC
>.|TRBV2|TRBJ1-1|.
CASSKELNTEAFF
TGTGCCAGCAGCAAGGAGCTGAACACTGAAGCTTTCTTT
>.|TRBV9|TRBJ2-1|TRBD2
CASSVGSGGYNEQFF
TGTGCCAGCAGCGTAGGAAGCGGGGGCTACAATGAGCAGTTCTTC
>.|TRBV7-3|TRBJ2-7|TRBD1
CASSLSMTGDKNEQYF
TGTGCCAGCAGCCTATCGATGACAGGGGATAAGAACGAGCAGTACTTC
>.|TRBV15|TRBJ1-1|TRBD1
CATSVLTGGNTEAFF
TGTGCCACCAGCGTACTTACAGGGGGGAACACTGAAGCTTTCTTT
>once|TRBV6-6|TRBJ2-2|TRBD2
CASSYGGVRTGELFF
TGTGCCAGCAGTTACGGGGGGGTTAGAACCGGGGAGCTGTTTTTT
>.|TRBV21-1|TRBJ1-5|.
CAILVQFSNSPPLNQPQHF
TGTGCCATCCTCGTCCAGTTCTCAAACAGCCCCCCCCTCAATCAGCCCCAGCATTTT
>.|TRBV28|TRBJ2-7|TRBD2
CASSSPGTSYEQYF
TGTGCCAGCAGTTCTCCCGGGACTAGCTACGAGCAGTACTTC